Shown below are 17 T cell receptor beta chains from a single sample sequenced in a study of control samples from healthy donors and cancer patients. The repertoire was sequenced with immunoSEQ multiplex PCR; TCRdb's copy has only in-frame clones and lacks some. The sample consists of about 170,000 clones, about 90% of them appearing once. The sequenced sample was blood. These receptor sequences come from a middle-aged woman in good health.

V gene TRBV7-2 combines with J gene TRBJ2-1; TRBD2 agrees at 13 bases. Germline loops: CDR1 SGHTA, CDR2 FQGNSA. The length of the CDR3 is 14 residues. V shed 7 bases and J 7 bases; nucleotides not matched to a gene: 4. The CDR3 sequence: CASKRTSGGNEQFF. The CDR3 bases are TGTGCCAGCAAGCGGACTAGCGGGGGAAATGAGCAGTTCTTC.

V and J are TRBV15 and TRBJ2-7; D unclear. CDR1 is LNHNV and CDR2 is YYDKDF in the germline V gene (reference sequence). The CDR3 covers 15 residues. V was shortened by 5 bases and J by 2 bases, with 16 bases between the two germline ends. The CDR3 reads CATSGALNPTYEQYF. DNA for the CDR3: TGTGCCACCAGCGGAGCCTTAAACCCCACCTACGAGCAGTACTTC.

The chain combines TRBV27 with TRBJ1-6; D remains unclear. The CDR3 has 16 amino acids. Trimming removed 1 base at V and 2 bases at J, with 9 bases between. In germline, CDR1 is MNHEY, CDR2 SMNVEV (reference sequence). CDR3: CASSLYGVAYNSPLHF. The CDR3 nucleotides are TGTGCCAGCAGTTTATATGGGGTCGCCTATAATTCACCCCTCCACTTT.

This clone came up once. This sequence joins TRBV7-8 and TRBJ1-1, with TRBD1 as a possible D gene (5 bases). Trimming stripped 3 bases from V and 2 bases from J, with 7 bases between. This CDR3 has 13 residues. Germline V lookup: CDR1 SGHVS, CDR2 FQNEAQ. The CDR3 DNA sequence: TGTGCCAGCAGCTTGACAGAAAACACTGAAGCTTTCTTT. Its translation: CASSLTENTEAFF.

The chain is built from TRBV6-5 and TRBJ1-5, with a weak D call TRBD1 (5 bases). CDR1 and CDR2 from the germline V gene are MNHEY and SVGAGI. Trimming pared 6 bases from V and 5 bases from J, leaving 17 bases between. The CDR3 length is 15 residues. The CDR3 DNA follows: TGTGCCAGCAGCCGGGACTCTGGATGGGATCAGCCCCAGCATTTT. This encodes CASSRDSGWDQPQHF.

The chain recombines TRBV3-1 (or the pseudogene TRBV3-2) with TRBJ2-6, with D perhaps matching TRBD1 (5 bases). Between the trimmed V and J ends, which lost 5 bases and 1 base, there was a span of 9 bases. Germline assignment: CDR1 LGHDT and CDR2 YNNKEL (reference sequence). The CDR3 totals 15 residues. The CDR3 DNA sequence: TGTGCCAGCAGCAGAAGGGGTTCTGGGGCCAACGTCCTGACTTTC. Amino acid sequence: CASSRRGSGANVLTF.

This sequence joins TRBV5-1 and TRBJ1-2; D perhaps matches TRBD1 (5 bases). The CDR3 extends over 15 amino acids. The germline V gene has CDR1 SGHRS and CDR2 YFSETQ. The V and J ends lost 4 bases and 6 bases respectively, with 19 bases between them. The CDR3 DNA follows: TGCGCCAGCAGCAATCGCCGGGACGGAAACGATGGCTACACCTTC. Translation: CASSNRRDGNDGYTF.

A word on this clone: The sample holds other DNA sequences that translate to the same CDR3. The rearrangement joins TRBV19 to TRBJ1-1; 7 bases are a match to TRBD1. This CDR3 has 14 residues. With V trimmed by 3 bases and J by 3 bases, 4 bases remained unmatched. Germline loops: CDR1 LNHDA, CDR2 SQIVND (reference sequence). CDR3 DNA sequence: TGTGCCAGTAGTATTTACAGGGGTGACACTGAAGCTTTCTTT. Its translation is CASSIYRGDTEAFF.

The chain recombines TRBV9 with TRBJ1-5; TRBD1 aligns across 8 bases. The J segment lost 4 bases and the V segment lost 3 bases, leaving 9 bases of the junction unmatched. CDR3 size: 16 residues. Germline CDR1 is SGDLS and CDR2 is YYNGEE. The CDR3 nucleotides read TGTGCCAGCAGCGCTGAGGACAGGGCGGGGAATCAGCCCCAGCATTTT. It specifies CASSAEDRAGNQPQHF.

The chain combines TRBV10-3 with TRBJ2-4, with TRBD1 matching 8 bases. The CDR3 sequence is 15 residues long. V trimming: 11 bases; J trimming: 8 bases; junction bases outside the gene matches: 17. CDR1 is ENHRY and CDR2 is SYGVKD in the germline V gene. The CDR3 spells CASKGGDRGIDIQYF. In DNA form, the CDR3 reads TGTGCCTCTAAAGGAGGTGACAGGGGAATTGACATTCAGTACTTC.

The chain has TRBV7-8 and TRBJ1-3, with 7 bases aligning to TRBD1. Germline values: CDR1 SGHVS, CDR2 FQNEAQ. Trimming took 4 bases from V and 0 from J; bases not matched to a gene: 9. The CDR3 has 17 residues. The CDR3 sequence: CASSWTAGQFSGNTIYF. The CDR3, as DNA: TGTGCCAGCAGCTGGACCGCGGGACAGTTCTCTGGAAACACCATATATTTT.

This chain uses TRBV10-3 with TRBJ1-5; D is undetermined. Trimming cost V 3 bases and J 4 bases, with 10 bases left between them. Germline V lookup: CDR1 ENHRY, CDR2 SYGVKD. This CDR3 contains 14 residues. CDR3 in DNA: TGTGCCATCAGTGAACAGTTATCAAATCAGCCCCAGCATTTT. Encoded protein: CAISEQLSNQPQHF.

The rearrangement links TRBV12-3 or TRBV12-4 to TRBJ2-7; tentative D call: TRBD2 (6 bases). The V end was cut by 6 bases, the J end by 6 bases, with 15 bases between. This CDR3 region has 13 residues. Here the CDR3 reads CASSQPWRGEQYF. Written as DNA, the CDR3 is TGTGCCAGCAGCCAACCCTGGAGGGGCGAGCAGTACTTC.

This chain uses TRBV6-5 with TRBJ1-2; TRBD1 might be the D (6 bases). The CDR3 is 13 residues long. V was trimmed by 9 bases and J by 4 bases, leaving 15 bases between them. Germline V gene lookup returns CDR1 MNHEY and CDR2 SVGAGI. CDR3 DNA sequence: TGTGCCAGTCACAGGGAGGAGATCTATGGCTACACCTTC. Translation: CASHREEIYGYTF.

This clone was seen a few times. The CDR3 DNA follows: TGTGCCAGCAGCGACGGACTAGCGGGGGACCTCACAGATACGCAGTATTTT. It translates to CASSDGLAGDLTDTQYF. V and J are TRBV7-9 and TRBJ2-3; 13 nucleotides match TRBD2. Trimming cost V 5 bases and J 2 bases; bases outside gene matches: 7. Germline V gene sequence: CDR1 SEHNR, CDR2 FQNEAQ (reference sequence). This CDR3 is built from 17 residues.

The chain employs TRBV28 and TRBJ2-3, with 7 bases aligning to TRBD2. With 11 bases clipped from V and 6 bases from J, the junction kept 14 bases outside the gene matches. CDR3 length: 14 residues. CDR1 is MDHEN and CDR2 is SYDVKM in the germline V gene. The CDR3 coding sequence is TGTGCCGGTGGGAGGGGCGGGGGACCCGATACGCAGTATTTT. It translates to CAGGRGGGPDTQYF.

This clone turned up a few times. The chain has TRBV3-1 (or the pseudogene TRBV3-2) and TRBJ2-7, with 7 bases aligning to TRBD2. V lost 4 bases and J lost 6; bases outside the gene matches: 12. In germline, CDR1 is LGHDT, CDR2 YNNKEL (reference sequence). This CDR3 is built from 15 residues. The CDR3 spells CASSPGGVKHLEQYF. In DNA, the CDR3 is TGTGCCAGCAGCCCGGGAGGTGTAAAGCACCTCGAGCAGTACTTC.